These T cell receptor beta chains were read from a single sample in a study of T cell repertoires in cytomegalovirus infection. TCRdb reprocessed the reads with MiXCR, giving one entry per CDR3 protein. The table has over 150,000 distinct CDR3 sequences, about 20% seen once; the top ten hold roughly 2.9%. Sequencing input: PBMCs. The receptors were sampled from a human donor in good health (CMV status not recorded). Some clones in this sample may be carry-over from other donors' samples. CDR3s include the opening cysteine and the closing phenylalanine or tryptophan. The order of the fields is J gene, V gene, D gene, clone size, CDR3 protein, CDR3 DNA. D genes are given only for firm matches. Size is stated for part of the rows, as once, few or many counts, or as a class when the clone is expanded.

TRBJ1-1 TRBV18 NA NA CASSPMGLNTEAFF TGTGCCAGCTCACCCATGGGACTGAACACTGAAGCTTTCTTT
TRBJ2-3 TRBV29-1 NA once CSAYWGEADTQYF TGCAGCGCATACTGGGGAGAGGCAGATACGCAGTATTTT
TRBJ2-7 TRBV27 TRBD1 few CASSSIRQGPYEQYF TGTGCCAGCAGTTCGATAAGACAGGGTCCATACGAGCAGTACTTC
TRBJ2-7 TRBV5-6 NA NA CASSWDGGPYEQYF TGTGCCAGCAGCTGGGACGGAGGCCCCTACGAGCAGTACTTC
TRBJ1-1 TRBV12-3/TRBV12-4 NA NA CASSFRGAAFF TGTGCCAGCAGTTTTAGGGGCGCGGCTTTCTTT
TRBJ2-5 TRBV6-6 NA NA CASSYSLSSETQYF TGTGCCAGCAGTTACTCGCTTAGTAGTGAGACCCAGTACTTC
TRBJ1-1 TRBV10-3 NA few CAISAKRDTEAFF TGTGCCATCAGCGCCAAGAGGGACACTGAAGCTTTCTTT
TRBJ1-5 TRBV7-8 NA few CASSLASGYNQPQHF TGTGCCAGCAGCTTAGCGTCAGGGTACAATCAGCCCCAGCATTTT
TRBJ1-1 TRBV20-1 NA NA CSAREPDRLDEAFF TGCAGTGCTAGGGAGCCTGACAGGTTGGATGAAGCTTTCTTT
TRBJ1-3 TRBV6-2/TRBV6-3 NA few CASSYRHLSGNTIYF TGTGCCAGCAGTTACCGCCACCTCTCTGGAAACACCATATATTTT
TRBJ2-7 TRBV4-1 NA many CASSQDVRSVSYEQYF TGCGCCAGCAGCCAAGATGTGCGCAGCGTCTCCTACGAGCAGTACTTC
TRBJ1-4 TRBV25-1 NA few CASSESGRSGEKLFF TGTGCCAGCAGTGAATCAGGGCGGTCGGGTGAAAAACTGTTTTTT
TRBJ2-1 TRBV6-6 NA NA CASSWMGPRARDPEYNEQFF TGTGCCAGCAGTTGGATGGGGCCACGGGCGAGGGATCCCGAATACAATGAGCAGTTCTTC
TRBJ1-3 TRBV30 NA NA CAWSVIGPAGNTIYF TGTGCCTGGAGTGTTATCGGTCCTGCCGGAAACACCATATATTTT
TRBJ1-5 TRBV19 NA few CASRKPYGGQPQHF TGTGCCAGTAGGAAGCCCTATGGGGGTCAGCCCCAGCATTTT
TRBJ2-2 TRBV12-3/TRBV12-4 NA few CASSLKRVGGELFF TGTGCCAGCAGTTTAAAAAGGGTTGGCGGGGAGCTGTTTTTT
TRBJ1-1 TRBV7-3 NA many CASSLSTDGEAFF TGTGCCAGCAGCCTTTCCACGGACGGAGAAGCTTTCTTT
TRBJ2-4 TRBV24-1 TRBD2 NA CATSDSASGRDIQYF TGTGCCACCAGTGATTCGGCTAGCGGGAGAGACATTCAGTACTTC
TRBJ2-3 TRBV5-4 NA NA CASSLGQFLGDTQYF TGTGCCAGCAGCCTCGGACAGTTCCTAGGAGATACGCAGTATTTT
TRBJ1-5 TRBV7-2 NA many CASREQGGLGQPQHF TGTGCCAGCAGGGAACAGGGTGGATTGGGTCAGCCCCAGCATTTT
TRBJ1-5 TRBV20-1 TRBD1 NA CSARTGGRNQPQHF TGCAGTGCGAGAACAGGGGGAAGGAATCAGCCCCAGCATTTT
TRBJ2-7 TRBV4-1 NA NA CASSQDRQDGLVEQYF TGCGCCAGCAGCCAAGATAGACAAGACGGGCTTGTTGAGCAGTACTTC
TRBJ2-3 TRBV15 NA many CATSGLTDTQYF TGTGCCACCAGCGGACTTACAGATACGCAGTATTTT
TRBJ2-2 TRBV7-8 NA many CASSLARQRTGELFF TGTGCCAGCAGCTTAGCGCGGCAGCGGACCGGGGAGCTGTTTTTT
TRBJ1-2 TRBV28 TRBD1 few CASRQGAAYGYTF TGTGCCAGCCGACAGGGGGCGGCCTATGGCTACACCTTC
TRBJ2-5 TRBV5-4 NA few CASSLYGAEETQYF TGTGCCAGCAGCTTGTACGGGGCAGAAGAGACCCAGTACTTC
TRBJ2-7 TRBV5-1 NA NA CASSHAGGTGGPDEQYF TGCGCCAGCAGTCATGCAGGGGGGACGGGGGGGCCCGACGAGCAGTACTTC
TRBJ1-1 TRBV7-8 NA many CASSFGGVNTEAFF TGTGCCAGCAGCTTCGGCGGGGTGAACACTGAAGCTTTCTTT
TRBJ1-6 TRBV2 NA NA CASSPNSPLHF TGTGCCAGCAGTCCGAATTCACCCCTCCACTTT
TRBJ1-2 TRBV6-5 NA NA CASSYSFTEHHSTF TGTGCCAGCAGTTACTCTTTTACGGAGCATCACTCCACCTTC
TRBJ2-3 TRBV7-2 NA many CASSSKAGVNTQYF TGTGCCAGCAGCTCCAAAGCGGGTGTAAATACGCAGTATTTT
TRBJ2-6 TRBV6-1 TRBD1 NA CASVPHGGQGASGANVLTF TGTGCCAGCGTGCCCCATGGCGGACAGGGGGCATCTGGGGCCAACGTCCTGACTTTC
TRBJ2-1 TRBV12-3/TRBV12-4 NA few CASSAGYNEQFF TGTGCCAGCAGCGCCGGTTACAATGAGCAGTTCTTC
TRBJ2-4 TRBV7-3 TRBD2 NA CASSTSGGGIQYF TGTGCCAGCAGCACGAGCGGGGGGGGCATTCAGTACTTC
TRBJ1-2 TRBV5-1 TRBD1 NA CASSYGQGIDDGYTF TGCGCCAGCAGCTACGGACAGGGAATAGATGATGGCTACACCTTC
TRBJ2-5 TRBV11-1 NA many CASSLWGMETQYF TGTGCCAGCAGCTTGTGGGGCATGGAGACCCAGTACTTC
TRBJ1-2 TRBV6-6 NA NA CASSPGQGVFGYTF TGTGCCAGCAGCCCCGGGCAGGGTGTTTTCGGCTACACCTTC
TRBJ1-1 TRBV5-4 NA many CASSRRENTEAFF TGTGCCAGCAGCCGACGCGAGAACACTGAAGCTTTCTTT
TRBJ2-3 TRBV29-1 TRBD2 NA CSSQGTSSADTQYF TGCAGCTCACAGGGGACTAGCAGCGCAGATACGCAGTATTTT
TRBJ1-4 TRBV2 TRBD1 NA CASSVRPGQGEKLFF TGTGCCAGCAGTGTTCGCCCCGGACAGGGAGAAAAACTGTTTTTT
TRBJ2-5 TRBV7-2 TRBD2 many CASSLRLADLQETQYF TGTGCCAGCAGCTTACGACTAGCGGATTTACAAGAGACCCAGTACTTC
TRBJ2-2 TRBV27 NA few CASSLVGTHPGGELFF TGTGCCAGCAGTTTAGTTGGGACTCACCCCGGCGGGGAGCTGTTTTTT
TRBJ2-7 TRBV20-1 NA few CSAREGYTASYEQYF TGCAGTGCTAGAGAAGGATACACCGCCTCCTACGAGCAGTACTTC
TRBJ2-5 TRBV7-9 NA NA CASSLYSSGQETQYF NA
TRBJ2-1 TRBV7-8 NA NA CASSLFGQPYNEQFF TGTGCCAGCAGCTTATTCGGACAGCCCTACAATGAGCAGTTCTTC
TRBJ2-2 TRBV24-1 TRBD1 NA CATSESTGDGAGELFF TGTGCCACCAGTGAATCAACAGGGGATGGAGCCGGGGAGCTGTTTTTT
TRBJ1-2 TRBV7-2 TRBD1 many CASSHFGTGGVDGYTF TGTGCCAGCAGCCACTTCGGGACAGGGGGAGTCGATGGCTACACCTTC
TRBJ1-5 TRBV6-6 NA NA CASNVGGGQPQHF TGTGCCAGCAATGTGGGGGGCGGTCAGCCCCAGCATTTT
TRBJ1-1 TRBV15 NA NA CATSRAAWDTEAFF TGTGCCACCAGCAGGGCGGCTTGGGACACTGAAGCTTTCTTT
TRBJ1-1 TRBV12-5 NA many CASGPRNEAFF TGTGCTAGTGGTCCCAGGAATGAAGCTTTCTTT
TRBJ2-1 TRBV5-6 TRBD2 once CASSSGLAGVF TGTGCCAGCAGCTCCGGACTAGCGGGGGTCTTC
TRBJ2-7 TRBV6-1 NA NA CASSDLYGFEQYF TGTGCCAGCAGTGATTTATATGGATTCGAGCAGTACTTC
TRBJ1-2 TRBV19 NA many CASSRDTAYGYTF TGTGCCAGTAGTCGGGACACCGCCTATGGCTACACCTTC
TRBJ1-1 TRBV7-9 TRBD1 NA CASRLRGQGRPEAFF TGTGCCAGCAGATTAAGGGGACAGGGTCGGCCTGAAGCTTTCTTT
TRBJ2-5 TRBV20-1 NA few CSAGRDGLQETQYF TGCAGTGCGGGGCGAGACGGACTCCAAGAGACCCAGTACTTC
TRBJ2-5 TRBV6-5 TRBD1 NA CASRRNRGETQYF TGTGCCAGCCGTCGGAACAGGGGGGAGACCCAGTACTTC
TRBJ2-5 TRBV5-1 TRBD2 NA CASSPGGLAGGQETQYF TGCGCCAGCAGCCCCGGAGGACTAGCGGGGGGCCAAGAGACCCAGTACTTC
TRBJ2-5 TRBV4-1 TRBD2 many CASSQARGTSGSDQETQYF TGCGCCAGCAGCCAAGCCAGGGGAACTAGCGGGAGTGATCAAGAGACCCAGTACTTC
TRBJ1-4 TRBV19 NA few CASSRSGAIVEKLFF TGTGCCAGTAGTCGATCAGGGGCCATTGTTGAAAAACTGTTTTTT
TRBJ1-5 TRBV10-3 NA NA CAIRGGRDQPQHF TGTGCCATCAGGGGGGGACGGGATCAGCCCCAGCATTTT